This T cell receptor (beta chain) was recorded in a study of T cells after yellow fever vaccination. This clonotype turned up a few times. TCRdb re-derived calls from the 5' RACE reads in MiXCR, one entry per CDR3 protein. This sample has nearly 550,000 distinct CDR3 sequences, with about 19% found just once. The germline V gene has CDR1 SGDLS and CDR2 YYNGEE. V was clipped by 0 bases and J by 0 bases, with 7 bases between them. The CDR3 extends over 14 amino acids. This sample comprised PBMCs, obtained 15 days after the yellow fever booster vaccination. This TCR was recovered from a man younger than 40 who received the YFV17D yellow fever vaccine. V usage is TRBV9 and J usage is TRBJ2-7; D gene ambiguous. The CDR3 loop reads CASSVDHSSYEQYF. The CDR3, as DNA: TGTGCCAGCAGCGTAGACCACAGCTCCTACGAGCAGTACTTC.